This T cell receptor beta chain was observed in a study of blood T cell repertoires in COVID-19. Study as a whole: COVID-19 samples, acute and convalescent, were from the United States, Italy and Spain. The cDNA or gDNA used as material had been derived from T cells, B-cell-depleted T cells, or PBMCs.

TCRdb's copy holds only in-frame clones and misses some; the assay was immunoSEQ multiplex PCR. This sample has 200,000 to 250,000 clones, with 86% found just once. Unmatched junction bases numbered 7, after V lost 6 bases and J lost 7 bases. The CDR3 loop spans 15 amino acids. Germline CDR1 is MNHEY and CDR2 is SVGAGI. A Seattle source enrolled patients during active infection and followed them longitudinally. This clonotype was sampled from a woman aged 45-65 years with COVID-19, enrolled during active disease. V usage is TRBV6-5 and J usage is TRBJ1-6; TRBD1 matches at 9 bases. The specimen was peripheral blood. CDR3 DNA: TGTGCCAGCAGCGCCGGACAGGGGCACAATTCACCCCTCCACTTT. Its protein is CASSAGQGHNSPLHF.